The sequence of this T cell receptor beta chain was determined in a study of early T cells in non-severe SARS-CoV-2 infection. Study at large: From unsorted whole blood, bulk RNA was sequenced, and the chains remained unpaired.

In this sample, this clonotype turned up a few times. As yet, its antigen is unknown. General study findings and limits: Using VDJdb, the matching emphasized anti-spike CD8 responses while missing private and CD4 specificities.

In germline, CDR1 is DFQATT, CDR2 SNEGSKA (reference sequence). The CDR3 contains 14 residues. V lost 5 bases and J 5 bases, leaving 16 bases between the germline ends. The TCR library protocol attached unique molecular identifiers to the individual cDNA molecules. Using its own MiXCR run on the 5' RACE reads, TCRdb lists one record per CDR3 protein. The data hold some 110,000 distinct CDR3 sequences, with more than 13% observed a single time. The specimen sequenced was whole blood. This clonotype was obtained from an adult who was a healthcare worker with PCR-confirmed SARS-CoV-2 infection or an uninfected control (not recorded which). The chain links TRBV20-1 to TRBJ2-1, with D tentatively TRBD2 (6 bases). In nucleotides, the CDR3 is TGCAGTGCTTCTGAATTGGGACTTAACAATGAGCAGTTCTTC. Encoded protein: CSASELGLNNEQFF.